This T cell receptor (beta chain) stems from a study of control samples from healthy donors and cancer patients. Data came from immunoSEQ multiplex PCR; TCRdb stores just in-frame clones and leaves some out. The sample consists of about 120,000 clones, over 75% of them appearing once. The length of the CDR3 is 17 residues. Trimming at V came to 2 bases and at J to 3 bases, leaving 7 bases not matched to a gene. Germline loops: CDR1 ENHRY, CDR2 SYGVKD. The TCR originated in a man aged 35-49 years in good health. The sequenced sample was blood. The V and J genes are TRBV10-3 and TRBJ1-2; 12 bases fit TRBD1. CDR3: CAISEHLGQGADYGYTF. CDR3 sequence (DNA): TGTGCCATCAGTGAGCATTTGGGACAGGGGGCCGACTATGGCTACACCTTC.